This TCR beta chain was captured in a study of T cells in localized non-small cell lung cancer. TCRdb's table, derived via immunoSEQ multiplex PCR, lists solely in-frame clones and lacks some. The data show about 33,000 clones, approximately 81% seen once. The germline V and J ends were trimmed by 2 bases and 1 base, with 11 bases remaining between them. The CDR3 is 15 residues long. CDR1 is MNHNS, CDR2 SASEGT, per germline. The chain uses TRBV6-1 and TRBJ2-5; possible D gene TRBD1, 5 bases. This TCR was sampled from a male donor aged 60 or older with stage II squamous cell lung carcinoma. The sample here was peripheral blood, taken before any cancer treatment. The CDR3: CASSENGRAQETQYF. In DNA, the CDR3 is TGTGCCAGCAGTGAAAATGGCAGGGCCCAAGAGACCCAGTACTTC.